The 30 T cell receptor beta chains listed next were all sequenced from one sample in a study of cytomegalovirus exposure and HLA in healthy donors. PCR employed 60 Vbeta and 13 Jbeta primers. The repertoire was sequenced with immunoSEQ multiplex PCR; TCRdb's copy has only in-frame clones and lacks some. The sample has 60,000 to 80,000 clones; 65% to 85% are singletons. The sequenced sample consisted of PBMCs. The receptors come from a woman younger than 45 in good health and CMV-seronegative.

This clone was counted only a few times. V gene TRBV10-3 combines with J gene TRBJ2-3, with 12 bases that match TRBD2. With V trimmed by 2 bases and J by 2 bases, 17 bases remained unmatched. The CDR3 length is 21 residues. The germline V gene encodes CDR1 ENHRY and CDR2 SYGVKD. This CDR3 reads CAISESRGRGTSGRLTDTQYF. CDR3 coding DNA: TGTGCCATCAGTGAGAGCAGGGGGCGTGGGACTAGCGGGCGACTCACAGATACGCAGTATTTT.

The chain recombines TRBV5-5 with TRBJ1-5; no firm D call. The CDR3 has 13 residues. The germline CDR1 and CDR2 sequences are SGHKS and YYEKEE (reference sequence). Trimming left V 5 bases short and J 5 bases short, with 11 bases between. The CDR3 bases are TGTGCCAGCAGTCCCCAGGCCGATCAGCCCCAGCATTTT. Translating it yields CASSPQADQPQHF. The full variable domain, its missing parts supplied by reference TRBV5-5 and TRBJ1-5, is DAGVTQSPTHLIKTRGQQVTLRCSPISGHKSVSWYQQVLGQGPQFIFQYYEKEERGRGNFPDRFSARQFPNYSSELNVNALLLGDSALYLCASSPQADQPQHFGDGTRLSIL.

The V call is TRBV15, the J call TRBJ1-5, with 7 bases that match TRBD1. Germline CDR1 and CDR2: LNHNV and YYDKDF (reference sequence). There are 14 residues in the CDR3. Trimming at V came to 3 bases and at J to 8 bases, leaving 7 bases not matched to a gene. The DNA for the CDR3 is TGTGCCACCAGCAGGGTAGGGGGCGGGGAGCCCCAGCATTTT. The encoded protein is CATSRVGGGEPQHF.

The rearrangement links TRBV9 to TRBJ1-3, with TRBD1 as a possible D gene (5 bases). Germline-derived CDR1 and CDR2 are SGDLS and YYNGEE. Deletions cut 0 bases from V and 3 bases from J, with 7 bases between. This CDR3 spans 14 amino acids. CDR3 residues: CASSVARDGNTIYF. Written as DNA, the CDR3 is TGTGCCAGCAGCGTAGCCAGGGATGGAAACACCATATATTTT.

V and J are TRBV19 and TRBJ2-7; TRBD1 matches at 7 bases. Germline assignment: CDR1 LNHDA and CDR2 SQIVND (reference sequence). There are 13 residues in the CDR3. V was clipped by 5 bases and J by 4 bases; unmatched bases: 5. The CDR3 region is CASSYGTAYEQYF. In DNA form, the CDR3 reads TGTGCCAGTAGTTACGGGACAGCTTACGAGCAGTACTTC.

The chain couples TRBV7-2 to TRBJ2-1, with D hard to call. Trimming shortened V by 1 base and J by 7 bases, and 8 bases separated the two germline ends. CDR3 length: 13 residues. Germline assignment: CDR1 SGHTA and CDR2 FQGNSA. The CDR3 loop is CASSLGGGNEQFF. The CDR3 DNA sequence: TGTGCCAGCAGCTTAGGAGGTGGGAATGAGCAGTTCTTC.

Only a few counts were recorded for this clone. CDR3 sequence reads: CASAPGVNTEAFF. The CDR3 nucleotides are TGTGCCAGCGCCCCAGGGGTGAACACTGAAGCTTTCTTT. The chain couples TRBV18 to TRBJ1-1; maybe TRBD1 (6 bases). Between the trimmed V and J ends, which lost 8 bases and 0 bases, there was a span of 10 bases. The germline CDR1 and CDR2 sequences are KGHSH and LQKENI. The CDR3 is 13 amino acids.

CDR3 protein: CASSFASGRGPSSYEQYV. The CDR3 DNA sequence: TGTGCCAGCAGCTTTGCCAGCGGGAGGGGCCCAAGCTCCTACGAGCAGTACGTC. The chain links TRBV12-1 to TRBJ2-7; the listed D gene, TRBD2, was not tested against the DNA. TRBV12-1 counts as a pseudogene. The CDR3 is made up of 18 amino acids.

The CDR3 region has the DNA TGTGCCAGCAGGGGACAAGTCCTTGGTCAGCCCCAGCATTTT. It codes for CASRGQVLGQPQHF. The chain employs TRBV28 and TRBJ1-5; D is possibly TRBD1 (6 bases). Germline loops: CDR1 MDHEN, CDR2 SYDVKM. Trimming stripped 6 bases from V and 6 bases from J, with 15 bases between. This CDR3 spans 14 amino acids.

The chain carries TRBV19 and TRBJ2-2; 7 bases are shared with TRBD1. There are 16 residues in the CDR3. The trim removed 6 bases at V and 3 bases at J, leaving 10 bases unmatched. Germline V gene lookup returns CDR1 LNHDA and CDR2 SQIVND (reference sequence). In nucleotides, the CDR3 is TGTGCCAGTAGCCCAAACAGGGGCCTGGACACCGGGGAGCTGTTTTTT. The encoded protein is CASSPNRGLDTGELFF.

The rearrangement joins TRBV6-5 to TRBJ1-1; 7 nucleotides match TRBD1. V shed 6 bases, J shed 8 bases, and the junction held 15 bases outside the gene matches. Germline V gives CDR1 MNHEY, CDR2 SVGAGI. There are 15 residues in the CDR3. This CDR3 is CASSQETGSQVEAFF. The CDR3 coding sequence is TGTGCCAGCAGCCAGGAGACAGGGTCCCAAGTAGAAGCTTTCTTT.

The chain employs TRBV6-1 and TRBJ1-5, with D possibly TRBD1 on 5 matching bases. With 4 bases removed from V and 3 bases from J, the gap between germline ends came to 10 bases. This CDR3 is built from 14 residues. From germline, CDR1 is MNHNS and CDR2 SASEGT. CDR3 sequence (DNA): TGTGCCAGCAGTGCTCAGGGATACAATCAGCCCCAGCATTTT. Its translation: CASSAQGYNQPQHF.

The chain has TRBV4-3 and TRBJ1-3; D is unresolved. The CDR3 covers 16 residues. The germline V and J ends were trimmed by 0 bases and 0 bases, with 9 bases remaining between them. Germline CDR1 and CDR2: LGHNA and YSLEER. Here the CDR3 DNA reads TGCGCCAGCAGCCAAGATCGGAGCGGCTCTGGAAACACCATATATTTT. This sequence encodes CASSQDRSGSGNTIYF.

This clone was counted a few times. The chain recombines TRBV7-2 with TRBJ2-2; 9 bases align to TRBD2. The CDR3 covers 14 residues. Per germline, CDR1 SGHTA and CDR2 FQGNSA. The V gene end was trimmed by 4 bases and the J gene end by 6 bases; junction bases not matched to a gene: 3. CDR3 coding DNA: TGTGCCAGCAGCTCCTTAGCGGGGGCCGGGGAGCTGTTTTTT. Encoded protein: CASSSLAGAGELFF.

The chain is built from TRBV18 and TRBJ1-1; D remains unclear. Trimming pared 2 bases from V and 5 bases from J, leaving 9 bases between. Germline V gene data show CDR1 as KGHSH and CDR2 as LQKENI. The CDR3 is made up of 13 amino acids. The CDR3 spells CASSPGMRTEAFF. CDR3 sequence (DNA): TGTGCCAGCTCACCAGGAATGAGGACTGAAGCTTTCTTT.

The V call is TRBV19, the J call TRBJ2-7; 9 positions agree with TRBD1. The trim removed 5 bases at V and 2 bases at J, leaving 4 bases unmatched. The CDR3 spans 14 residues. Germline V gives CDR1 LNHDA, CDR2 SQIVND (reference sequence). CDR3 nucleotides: TGTGCCAGTAGTGTCGGACAGGGGACCTACGAGCAGTACGTC. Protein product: CASSVGQGTYEQYV.

The CDR3 protein is CASSGGGEGTEAFF. CDR3 in DNA: TGTGCCAGTAGTGGGGGAGGGGAGGGCACTGAAGCTTTCTTT. The chain combines TRBV19 with TRBJ1-1, with a weak D call TRBD1 (5 bases). The CDR3 is 14 amino acids. Trimming shortened V by 5 bases and J by 4 bases, and 14 bases separated the two germline ends. Germline assignment: CDR1 LNHDA and CDR2 SQIVND (reference sequence).

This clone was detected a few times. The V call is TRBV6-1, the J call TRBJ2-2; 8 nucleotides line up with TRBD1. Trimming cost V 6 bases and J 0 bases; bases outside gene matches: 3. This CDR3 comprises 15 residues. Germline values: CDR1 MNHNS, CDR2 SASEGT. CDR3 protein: CASRRDRPNTGELFF. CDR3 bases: TGTGCCAGCAGGAGGGACAGGCCGAACACCGGGGAGCTGTTTTTT.

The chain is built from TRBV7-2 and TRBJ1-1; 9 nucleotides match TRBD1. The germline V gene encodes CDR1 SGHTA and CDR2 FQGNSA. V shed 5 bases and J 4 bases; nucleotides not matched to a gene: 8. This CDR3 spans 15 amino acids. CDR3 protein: CASSPRTGDGTEAFF. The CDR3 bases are TGTGCCAGCAGCCCCCGGACAGGGGATGGCACTGAAGCTTTCTTT.

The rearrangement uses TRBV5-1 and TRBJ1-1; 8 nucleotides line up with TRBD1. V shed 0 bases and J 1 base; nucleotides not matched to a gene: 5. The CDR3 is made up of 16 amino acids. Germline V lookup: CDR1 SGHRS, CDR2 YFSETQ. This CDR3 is CASSLGQGASNTEAFF. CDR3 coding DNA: TGCGCCAGCAGCTTGGGGCAGGGGGCCTCGAACACTGAAGCTTTCTTT. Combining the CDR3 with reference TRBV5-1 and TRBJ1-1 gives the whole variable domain KAGVTQTPRYLIKTRGQQVTLSCSPISGHRSVSWYQQTPGQGLQFLFEYFSETQRNKGNFPGRFSGRQFSNSRSEMNVSTLELGDSALYLCASSLGQGASNTEAFFGQGTRLTVV.

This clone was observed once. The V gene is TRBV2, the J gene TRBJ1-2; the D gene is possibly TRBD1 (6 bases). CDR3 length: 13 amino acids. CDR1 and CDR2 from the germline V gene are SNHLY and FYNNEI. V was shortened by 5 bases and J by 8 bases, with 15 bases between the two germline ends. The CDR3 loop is CASSTTGSGGYTF. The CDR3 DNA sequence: TGTGCCAGCAGTACAACAGGGTCTGGAGGCTACACCTTC.

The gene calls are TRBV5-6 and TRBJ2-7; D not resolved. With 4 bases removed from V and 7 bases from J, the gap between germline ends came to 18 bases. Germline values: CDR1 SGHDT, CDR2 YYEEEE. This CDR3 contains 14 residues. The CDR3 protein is CASSPFGPLREQYV. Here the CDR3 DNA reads TGTGCCAGCAGCCCATTCGGCCCATTAAGGGAGCAGTACGTC.

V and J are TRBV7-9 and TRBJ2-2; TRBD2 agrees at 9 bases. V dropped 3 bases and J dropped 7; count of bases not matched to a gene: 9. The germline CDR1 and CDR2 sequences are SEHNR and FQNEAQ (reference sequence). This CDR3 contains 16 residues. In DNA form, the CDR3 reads TGTGCCAGCAGCTTGCTTGGGCTAGCGGGGCTCGGGGAGCTGTTTTTT. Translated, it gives CASSLLGLAGLGELFF.

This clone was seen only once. Here the CDR3 DNA reads TGTGCCAGCGGACGGGGAAGCACAGATACGCAGTATTTT. It specifies CASGRGSTDTQYF. The rearrangement links TRBV7-2 to TRBJ2-3, with D possibly TRBD2 on 5 matching bases. This CDR3 has 13 amino acids. Germline V gene lookup returns CDR1 SGHTA and CDR2 FQGNSA. Trimming stripped 8 bases from V and 0 bases from J, with 9 bases between.

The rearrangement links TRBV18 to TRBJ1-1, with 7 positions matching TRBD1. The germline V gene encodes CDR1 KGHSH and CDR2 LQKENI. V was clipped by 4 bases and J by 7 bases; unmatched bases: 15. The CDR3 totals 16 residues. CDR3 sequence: CASSRNRGESFGEAFF. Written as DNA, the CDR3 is TGTGCCAGCTCACGGAACAGGGGTGAGAGTTTTGGTGAAGCTTTCTTT.

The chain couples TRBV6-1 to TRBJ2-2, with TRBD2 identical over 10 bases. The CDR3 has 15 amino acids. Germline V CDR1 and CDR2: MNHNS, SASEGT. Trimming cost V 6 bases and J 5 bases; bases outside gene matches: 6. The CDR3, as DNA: TGTGCCAGCAGCAGCGGGGGGGCAGGAACCGGGGAGCTGTTTTTT. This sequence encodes CASSSGGAGTGELFF.

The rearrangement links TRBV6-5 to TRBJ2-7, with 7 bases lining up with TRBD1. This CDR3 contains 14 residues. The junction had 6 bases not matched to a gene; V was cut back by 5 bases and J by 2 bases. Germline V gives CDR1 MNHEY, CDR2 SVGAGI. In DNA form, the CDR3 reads TGTGCCAGCAGTAAGACAGGGTACCCCTACGAGCAGTACTTC. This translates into CASSKTGYPYEQYF.

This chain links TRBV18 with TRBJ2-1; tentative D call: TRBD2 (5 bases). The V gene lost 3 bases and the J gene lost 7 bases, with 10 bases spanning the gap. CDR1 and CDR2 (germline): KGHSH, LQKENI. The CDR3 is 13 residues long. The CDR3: CASSPGVRNEQFF. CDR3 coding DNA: TGTGCCAGCTCACCCGGGGTCAGAAATGAGCAGTTCTTC.

The CDR3: CASSPVTDPQETQYF. The CDR3 nucleotides are TGTGCCAGCAGCCCGGTGACAGACCCCCAAGAGACCCAGTACTTC. The V and J genes are TRBV9 and TRBJ2-5; a possible D gene is TRBD1 (5 bases). This CDR3 has 15 amino acids. Germline V lookup: CDR1 SGDLS, CDR2 YYNGEE. Trimming took off 4 bases at V and 1 base at J, with 14 bases between the two ends. The variable domain in full, completed from reference TRBV9 and TRBJ2-5, reads DSGVTQTPKHLITATGQRVTLRCSPRSGDLSVYWYQQSLDQGLQFLIQYYNGEERAKGNILERFSAQQFPDLHSELNLSSLELGDSALYFCASSPVTDPQETQYFGPGTRLLVL.

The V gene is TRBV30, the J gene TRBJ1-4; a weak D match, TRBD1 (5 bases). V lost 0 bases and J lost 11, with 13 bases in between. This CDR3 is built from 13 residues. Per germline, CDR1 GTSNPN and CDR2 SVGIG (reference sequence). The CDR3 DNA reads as TGTGCCTGGAGTGTAGCAAGGGAGGGGAAACTGTTTTTT. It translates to CAWSVAREGKLFF. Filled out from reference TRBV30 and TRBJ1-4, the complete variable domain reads SQTIHQWPATLVQPVGSPLSLECTVEGTSNPNLYWYRQAAGRGLQLLFYSVGIGQISSEVPQNLSASRPQDRQFILSSKKLLLSDSGFYLCAWSVAREGKLFFGSGTQLSVL.